The 8 T cell receptor beta chains reported below all come from one sample, sequenced in a study of long-term antiretroviral therapy in people with HIV. At the survey level, the v3.0 immunoSEQ assay was run. TCRdb's copy holds only in-frame clones and misses some; the assay was immunoSEQ multiplex PCR. Found here are around 30,000 clones, nearly 95% of them singletons; the top ten hold about 9.3%. This sample comprised unsorted PBMCs, obtained 6.2 years after starting antiretroviral therapy. The receptors here all came from a man between 40 and 49 years old with HIV.

The rearrangement uses TRBV29-1 and TRBJ2-1; the D gene is possibly TRBD2 (5 bases). Germline CDR1 SQVTM, CDR2 ANQGSEA. This CDR3 has 15 residues. V gave up 6 bases and J gave up 0 bases, with 15 bases separating them. The CDR3 nucleotides are TGCAGCGTACGCGCGGGTGGGAGCTCCTACAATGAGCAGTTCTTC. Its protein is CSVRAGGSSYNEQFF.

This chain uses TRBV20-1 with TRBJ1-2; maybe TRBD1 (5 bases). The germline V gene has CDR1 DFQATT and CDR2 SNEGSKA (reference sequence). The length of the CDR3 is 11 residues. V lost 8 bases, J lost 3 bases, and 10 bases lay in between. CDR3 sequence (DNA): TGCAGTACCGGGACCGACTATGGCTACACCTTC. Translating gives CSTGTDYGYTF.

The V and J genes are TRBV6-1 and TRBJ1-1, with unresolved D. This CDR3 has 11 residues. Trimming cost V 6 bases and J 2 bases, with 4 bases left between them. Germline V CDR1 and CDR2: MNHNS, SASEGT. The CDR3 spells CASRLNTEAFF. The DNA for the CDR3 is TGTGCCAGCAGACTTAACACTGAAGCTTTCTTT.

V usage is TRBV27 and J usage is TRBJ1-2, with TRBD1 matching over 9 bases. CDR1 is MNHEY, CDR2 SMNVEV, per germline (reference sequence). The length of the CDR3 is 13 residues. Trimming removed 5 bases from V and 6 bases from J; junction bases left unmatched: 4. Here the CDR3 reads CASSPGTGNGYTF. The CDR3 DNA sequence: TGTGCCAGCAGTCCCGGGACAGGGAATGGCTACACCTTC.

This chain connects TRBV20-1 to TRBJ2-1; D gene ambiguous. The germline V gene has CDR1 DFQATT and CDR2 SNEGSKA (reference sequence). The CDR3 is made up of 11 amino acids. V dropped 4 bases and J dropped 9 bases, with 10 bases sitting between them. The chain's CDR3 is CSAMGSFEQFF. The DNA of the CDR3 is TGCAGTGCTATGGGCTCGTTTGAGCAGTTCTTC.

The rearrangement joins TRBV19 to TRBJ2-5; 8 nucleotides align to TRBD2. Matching the DNA end better, TRBJ2-7 makes the J call doubtful. The CDR3 runs to 13 residues. Germline V CDR1 and CDR2: LNHDA, SQIVND (reference sequence). CDR3 residues: CASSRSGGYEQYF. Written as DNA, the CDR3 is TGTGCCAGTAGTCGGAGCGGGGGCTACGAGCAGTACTTC.

The CDR3 sequence: CASRFDRYSYNEQFF. The CDR3 DNA follows: TGTGCCAGCAGATTTGACAGGTACTCCTACAATGAGCAGTTCTTC. The gene calls are TRBV27 and TRBJ2-1; TRBD1 is a possible D gene (6 bases). CDR3 size: 15 residues. The V and J ends lost 6 bases and 0 bases respectively, with 12 bases between them. From germline, CDR1 is MNHEY and CDR2 SMNVEV (reference sequence).

The chain couples TRBV6-5 to TRBJ1-2; TRBD1 aligns across 7 bases. The V segment lost 6 bases and the J segment 6 bases; nucleotides outside the gene matches: 10. CDR1 and CDR2 from the germline V gene are MNHEY and SVGAGI. This CDR3 is 14 amino acids long. As DNA, the CDR3 is TGTGCCAGCAGAAAGAACAGGGGCATCGATGGCTACACCTTC. It specifies CASRKNRGIDGYTF.